This T cell receptor (beta chain) was profiled in a study of follicular helper T cells after annual influenza vaccination. Excluded were substance abuse, HIV/AIDS, active cancer, immunomodulatory drugs and active illness. Blood volume per time point ranged from about 40 to 110 mL. Study-level findings and limits: ICOS+CD38+ cTfh clonality change tracked circulating plasmablast frequency change.

This clone was counted a single time. The antigen remains unidentified. Libraries were prepared by immunoSEQ multiplex PCR; TCRdb keeps only in-frame clonotypes and omits some of them. The top ten hold around 0.89% of the sample, which has about 11,000 clones, 65% to 80% seen once. The CDR3 is made up of 13 amino acids. V dropped 4 bases and J dropped 7 bases, with 11 bases sitting between them. Germline V gives CDR1 MDHEN, CDR2 SYDVKM. The chain employs TRBV28 and TRBJ1-5, with D perhaps matching TRBD1 (6 bases). The sequencing here drew on CXCR5- memory CD4+ T cells sorted from blood, taken 6 weeks after influenza vaccination. This TCR was recovered from an adult who received the influenza vaccine. As DNA, the CDR3 is TGTGCCAGCAGTTCACAGGGAATCCAGCCCCAGCATTTT. Protein product: CASSSQGIQPQHF.